This TCR beta chain was identified in a study of blood T cell repertoires in COVID-19. Study at large: Collection of acute and convalescent COVID-19 samples took place in the United States, Italy and Spain. Sources were T cells, B-cell-depleted T cells, or PBMCs; the material itself was cDNA or gDNA.

The protocol was immunoSEQ multiplex PCR, while the TCRdb copy is restricted to in-frame clones and leaves out a portion. The table includes 200,000 to 300,000 clones, around 85% detected once. The source is an elderly man with acute or convalescent COVID-19. The sequenced sample was peripheral blood.

The CDR3 loop is CASSFSGTPYEQYF. Here the CDR3 DNA reads TGTGCCAGCAGCTTTAGCGGGACCCCCTACGAGCAGTACTTC. The V call is TRBV13, the J call TRBJ2-7, with 8 positions matching TRBD2. J gave up 2 bases and V 3 bases, and 3 bases lay outside the gene matches. Germline V gene lookup returns CDR1 PRHDT and CDR2 FYEKMQ (reference sequence). The CDR3 runs 14 residues.